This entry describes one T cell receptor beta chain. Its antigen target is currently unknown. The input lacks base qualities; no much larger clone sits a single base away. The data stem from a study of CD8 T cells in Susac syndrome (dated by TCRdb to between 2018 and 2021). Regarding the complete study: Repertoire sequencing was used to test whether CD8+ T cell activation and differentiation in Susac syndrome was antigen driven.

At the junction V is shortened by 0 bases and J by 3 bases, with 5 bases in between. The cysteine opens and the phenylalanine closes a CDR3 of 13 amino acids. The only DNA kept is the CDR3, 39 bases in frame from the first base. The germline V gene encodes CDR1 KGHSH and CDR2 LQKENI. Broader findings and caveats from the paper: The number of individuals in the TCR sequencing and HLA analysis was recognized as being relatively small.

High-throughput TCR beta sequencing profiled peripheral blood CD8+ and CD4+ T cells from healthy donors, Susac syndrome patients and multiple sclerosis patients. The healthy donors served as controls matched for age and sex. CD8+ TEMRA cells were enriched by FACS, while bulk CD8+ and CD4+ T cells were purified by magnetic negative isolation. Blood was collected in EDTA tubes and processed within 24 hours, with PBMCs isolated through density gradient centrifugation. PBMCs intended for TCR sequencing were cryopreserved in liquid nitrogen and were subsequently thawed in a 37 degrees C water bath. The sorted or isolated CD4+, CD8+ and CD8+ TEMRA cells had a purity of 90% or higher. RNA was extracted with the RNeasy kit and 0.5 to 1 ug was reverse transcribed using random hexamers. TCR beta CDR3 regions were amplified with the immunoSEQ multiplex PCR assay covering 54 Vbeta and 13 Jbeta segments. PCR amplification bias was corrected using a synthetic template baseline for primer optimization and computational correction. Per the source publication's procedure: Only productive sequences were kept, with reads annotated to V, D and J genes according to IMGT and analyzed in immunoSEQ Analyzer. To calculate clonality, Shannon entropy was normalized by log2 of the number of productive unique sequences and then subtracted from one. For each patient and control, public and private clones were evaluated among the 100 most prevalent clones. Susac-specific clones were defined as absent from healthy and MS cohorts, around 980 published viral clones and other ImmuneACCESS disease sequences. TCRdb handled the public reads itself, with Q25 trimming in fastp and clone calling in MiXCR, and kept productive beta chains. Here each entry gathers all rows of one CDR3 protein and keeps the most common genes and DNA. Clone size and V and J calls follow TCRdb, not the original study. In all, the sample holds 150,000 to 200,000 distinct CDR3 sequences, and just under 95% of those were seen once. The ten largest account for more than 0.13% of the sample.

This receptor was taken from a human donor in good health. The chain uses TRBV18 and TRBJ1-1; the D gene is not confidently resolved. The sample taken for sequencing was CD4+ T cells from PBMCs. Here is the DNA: TGTGCCAGCTCACCACCAAGCTACACTGAAGCTTTCTTT. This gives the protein CASSPPSYTEAFF.